Given below is one T cell receptor beta chain in context. The antigen remains undetermined. Its ends do not fully match the called genes, so a read error is possible. Next came a second PCR, run for about 7 to 11 cycles, which used a sample-barcoded 5' primer along with a J-beta primer mix. Each CDR3 protein is one row after TCRdb ran MiXCR on the 5' RACE reads. Here the sample spans about 930,000 distinct CDR3 sequences, almost 30% being singletons. Germline V gene data show CDR1 as SGHTA and CDR2 as FQGNSA. The CDR3 runs 15 residues. These data come from a study of blood T cells in healthy people across ages. Study-wide results and limits: Higher naive T cell percentage went strongly together with higher TCR beta diversity.

This same sample was also part of a study on T cells of mothers and their children. That paper notes: Over five children and their three healthy Caucasian mothers were the donors.

The sequence was collected from a woman in her thirties or forties in good health. J is TRBJ2-2 and V is TRBV7-2; TRBD2 is a possible D gene (6 bases). Source material: blood. CDR3: CAGSASGLSTGELFF. The CDR3 coding sequence is TGTGCCGGCAGCGCCAGCGGGTTGAGCACCGGGGAGCTGTTTTTT.